The clone carrying this T cell receptor beta chain was recorded a few times. Its antigen remains unidentified. This specimen comes from a study of response to subunit inactivated influenza vaccine. Broader study findings: With each seasonal influenza vaccination, the authors suggested, few new T cells are recruited.

TCRdb recomputed calls from the RT-PCR reads with MiXCR, one row per CDR3 protein. The sample records hundreds of thousands of distinct CDR3 sequences, roughly 20% being singletons. The CDR3 contains 14 residues. Germline assignment: CDR1 MDHEN and CDR2 SYDVKM. Deletions cut 3 bases from V and 1 base from J, with 7 bases between. This sequence originates from a man between 45 and 60 years old who received an inactivated influenza vaccine. The sample was PBMCs from blood, taken less than 6 days after vaccination. The rearrangement links TRBV28 to TRBJ2-4; weak D call: TRBD2 (5 bases). Here the CDR3 reads CASSFSAAKNIQYF. The CDR3 DNA reads TGTGCCAGCAGTTTTAGCGCGGCCAAAAACATTCAGTACTTC. Using reference TRBV28 and TRBJ2-4 for the parts outside the CDR3, the full variable domain is DVKVTQSSRYLVKRTGEKVFLECVQDMDHENMFWYRQDPGLGLRLIYFSYDVKMKEKGDIPEGYSVSREKKERFSLILESASTNQTSMYLCASSFSAAKNIQYFGAGTRLSVL.